The 25 T cell receptor beta chains reported below all come from one sample, sequenced in a study of blood T cells in healthy people across ages. Alongside a J-beta primer mix, a sample-barcoded 5' primer served in a second PCR lasting 7 to 11 cycles. One entry per CDR3 protein results from TCRdb running MiXCR on the 5' RACE reads. Of just under 900,000 distinct CDR3 sequences listed, around 26% are singletons. The material sequenced was blood. All receptors come from a woman of 80 years or more in good health.

Notes on this clonotype: A single base separates this from a much larger clone, so it may be a read error. The J gene is TRBJ1-5, the V gene TRBV28; the D is unclear. Germline CDR1 MDHEN, CDR2 SYDVKM. The CDR3 contains 15 residues. V was clipped by 2 bases and J by 11 bases, with 19 bases between them. CDR3 residues: CASSLIRAVKQSQHF. The CDR3 DNA reads as TGTGCCAGCAGTTTAATTAGGGCAGTAAAACAGTCCCAGCATTTT. Looking up the rest from reference TRBV28 and TRBJ1-5 gives the full variable domain: DVKVTQSSRYLVKRTGEKVFLECVQDMDHENMFWYRQDPGLGLRLIYFSYDVKMKEKGDIPEGYSVSREKKERFSLILESASTNQTSMYLCASSLIRAVKQSQHFGDGTRLSIL.

This chain connects TRBV6-5 to TRBJ1-1, with D possibly being TRBD1 (6 bases). The CDR3 runs to 19 residues. The V gene's germline CDR1 is MNHEY and CDR2 SVGAGI. The ends were cut back, 4 bases at V and 4 bases at J, with 28 bases in the middle. CDR3 sequence reads: CASSSPRKIQGLGGTEAFF. The CDR3 DNA reads TGTGCCAGCAGTTCACCCCGAAAGATACAGGGACTCGGTGGCACTGAAGCTTTCTTT.

This clonotype appeared a few times. This sequence may be a read error, since a much larger clone differs from it by one base. The chain joins TRBV5-1 to TRBJ2-5, with unresolved D. The CDR3 totals 15 residues. In germline, CDR1 is SGHRS, CDR2 YFSETQ. Trimming stripped 0 bases from V and 11 bases from J, with 20 bases between. The CDR3 protein is CASSLVGRFGNEQYF. CDR3 DNA sequence: TGCGCCAGCAGCTTGGTCGGACGGTTCGGCAATGAGCAGTACTTC.

Worth noting for this clonotype: This sequence may be a read error, since a much larger clone differs from it by one base. The chain recombines TRBV13 with TRBJ2-4; 8 bases map to TRBD2. The DNA end favors TRBJ2-5, so the J call may be wrong. CDR1 PRHDT and CDR2 FYEKMQ come from the germline V gene (reference sequence). This CDR3 has 14 residues. CDR3 sequence reads: CASTKRGPMETQYF. Here the CDR3 DNA reads TGTGCCAGCACAAAGCGGGGGCCCATGGAGACCCAGTACTTC.

The chain employs TRBV6-6 and TRBJ2-7; 7 nucleotides match TRBD2. The V segment lost 6 bases and the J segment 7 bases; nucleotides outside the gene matches: 15. Germline assignment: CDR1 MNHNY and CDR2 SVGAGI (reference sequence). The CDR3 has 15 amino acids. CDR3 sequence reads: CASRTSTRSRNEQYF. The CDR3 DNA reads as TGTGCCAGCAGGACTAGCACTCGCTCTAGGAATGAGCAGTACTTC.

Ten or more counts support this clonotype. For the CDR3, the DNA is TGCAGTGCGTCAGTGGGGTCCGGGGGCTACACCTTC. It yields the protein CSASVGSGGYTF. This rearrangement joins TRBV20-1 to TRBJ1-2; D not resolved. Deletions cut 6 bases from V and 8 bases from J, with 16 bases between. This CDR3 is built from 12 residues. Germline lookup yields CDR1 DFQATT and CDR2 SNEGSKA (reference sequence).

The table lists this clonotype with a few counts. This chain uses TRBV28 with TRBJ1-5, with D unresolved. The CDR3 contains 12 residues. CDR1 and CDR2 (germline): MDHEN, SYDVKM. V was trimmed by 6 bases and J by 8 bases, leaving 11 bases between them. The CDR3 DNA is TGTGCCAGCAGCCGACTCGTGAAGCCCCAGCATTTT. This sequence encodes CASSRLVKPQHF.

This clonotype has more than one count but fewer than ten. A read error may account for a junction end that differs from germline. The chain recombines TRBV7-8 with TRBJ2-1; the D is unclear. Looked up from germline, CDR1 is SGHVS and CDR2 is FQNEAQ. This CDR3 has 15 residues. This CDR3 is CASIGRDIYLLYPTF. The CDR3 DNA is TGTGCCAGCATAGGCCGAGATATTTACCTACTTTATCCAACCTTC.

At least ten counts were recorded for this clonotype. This sequence joins TRBV6-1 and TRBJ2-5; tentatively, D is TRBD2 (6 bases). Germline CDR1 and CDR2: MNHNS and SASEGT. The V gene lost 6 bases and the J gene lost 3 bases, with 20 bases spanning the gap. The CDR3 runs 16 residues. CDR3 bases: TGTGCCAGCAGAGAAAGAGGAGGGACTGGAAAAGAGACCCAGTACTTC. Amino acid sequence: CASRERGGTGKETQYF.

This clonotype was observed many times. The V call is TRBV12-3 or TRBV12-4, the J call TRBJ1-2; D unresolved. V was trimmed by 3 bases and J by 3 bases, leaving 8 bases between them. The CDR3 totals 13 residues. CDR3 nucleotides: TGTGCCAGCAGTTTGAAGGCAGACTATGGCTACACCTTC. Protein product: CASSLKADYGYTF.

This clonotype occurred many times. This rearrangement joins TRBV7-2 to TRBJ1-6; 7 bases align to TRBD1. This CDR3 region has 13 residues. Looked up from germline, CDR1 is SGHTA and CDR2 is FQGNSA. V shed 5 bases, J shed 17 bases, and the junction held 12 bases outside the gene matches. The CDR3 region is CASSPGQALPVHF. For the CDR3, the DNA is TGTGCCAGCAGCCCCGGACAGGCCCTGCCGGTCCACTTT.

This clonotype was counted at least ten times. This chain uses TRBV25-1 with TRBJ2-3; no reliable D call. The CDR3 runs 12 residues. V was trimmed by 3 bases and J by 7 bases, leaving 8 bases between them. Looked up from germline, CDR1 is MGHDK and CDR2 is SYGVNS. CDR3 region: CASSEGQNTQYF. The CDR3 nucleotides read TGTGCCAGCAGTGAGGGCCAGAATACGCAGTATTTT.

A note on this clonotype: This sequence may be a read error, since a much larger clone differs from it by one base. The chain employs TRBV4-3 and TRBJ2-4; D not resolved. Trimming cost V 0 bases and J 7 bases, with 7 bases left between them. The CDR3 covers 13 residues. Germline values: CDR1 LGHNA, CDR2 YSLEER. This CDR3 is CASSQDQDNIQYF. The CDR3 coding sequence is TGCGCCAGCAGCCAAGATCAGGACAACATTCAGTACTTC.

Concerning this clonotype itself: This sequence may be a read error, since a much larger clone differs from it by one base. The chain is built from TRBV20-1 and TRBJ2-7; TRBD1 matches 7 bases. The germline CDR1 and CDR2 sequences are DFQATT and SNEGSKA (reference sequence). The CDR3 is made up of 14 amino acids. CDR3 in amino acids: CSASMGTANYGQYF. For the CDR3, the DNA is TGCAGTGCTAGTATGGGGACAGCCAACTACGGGCAGTACTTC.

For this clonotype: This may come from a read error, since a much larger clone is one base off. This chain links TRBV6-5 with TRBJ1-5; D gene ambiguous. Germline V gene lookup returns CDR1 MNHEY and CDR2 SVGAGI. This CDR3 spans 13 amino acids. The CDR3 nucleotides are TGTGCCCGCAGGCAGAATGGCAATCAGCCCCAGCATTTT. It encodes CARRQNGNQPQHF.

Worth noting for this clonotype: A read error may be the cause here, since a much bigger clone is one base away. The chain recombines TRBV15 with TRBJ2-7; a possible D gene is TRBD1 (6 bases). From germline, CDR1 is LNHNV and CDR2 YYDKDF (reference sequence). The length of the CDR3 is 15 residues. Written as DNA, the CDR3 is TGTGCCGCCAGCAGAGAGGGGACACAGACTTACGAGCAGTACTTC. It encodes CAASREGTQTYEQYF.

This sequence joins TRBV7-2 and TRBJ2-3; D may match TRBD1 or TRBD2 (6 bases each). Germline CDR1 is SGHTA and CDR2 is FQGNSA. V gave up 1 base and J gave up 0 bases, with 14 bases separating them. The CDR3 loop spans 17 amino acids. DNA of the CDR3: TGTGCCAGCAGCTTAGGAGGAGGGGGGACTAGCACAGATACGCAGTATTTT. It codes for CASSLGGGGTSTDTQYF.

The chain combines TRBV12-3 or TRBV12-4 with TRBJ1-6, with D perhaps TRBD1 (5 bases). V lost 4 bases and J 8 bases, leaving 12 bases between the germline ends. The CDR3 spans 14 residues. The CDR3 spells CASSSGRRDSPLHF. CDR3 in DNA: TGTGCCAGCAGTTCGGGACGGAGAGATTCACCCCTCCACTTT.

Notes on this clonotype: Germline is not matched at one junction end, which may reflect a read error. The genes are TRBV12-3 or TRBV12-4 and TRBJ1-2; D might be TRBD1 (5 bases). The CDR3 extends over 14 amino acids. The CDR3 reads CVSSFRGSNYGYTF. CDR3 DNA: TGTGTCAGCAGTTTTCGGGGGTCTAACTATGGCTACACCTTC.

In its sample, this clonotype was seen many times. Germline and junction disagree at one end, which may indicate a read error. The chain joins TRBV19 to TRBJ2-4; possible D gene TRBD2, 6 bases. The germline V gene encodes CDR1 LNHDA and CDR2 SQIVND (reference sequence). The CDR3 sequence is 13 residues long. The chain's CDR3 is CATSGRTKNIQYF. The CDR3 region has the DNA TGTGCCACTAGTGGGAGGACCAAAAACATTCAGTACTTC.

Comments on this clonotype: A read error may explain this, as a much larger clone is one base away. This sequence joins TRBV6-5 and TRBJ2-1; 12 nucleotides match TRBD2. The germline CDR1 and CDR2 sequences are MNHEY and SVGAGI. Trimming removed 8 bases from V and 3 bases from J; junction bases left unmatched: 5. The CDR3 is made up of 15 amino acids. CDR3 coding DNA: TGTGCCAGCGGCCGGACTAGCGGGGACTACAATGAGCAGTTCTTC. Encoded protein: CASGRTSGDYNEQFF.

This clonotype occurred many times. The chain joins TRBV7-8 to TRBJ2-5; 7 nucleotides match TRBD2. The CDR3 has 13 residues. The germline gives CDR1 SGHVS, CDR2 FQNEAQ. The V and J ends lost 7 bases and 4 bases, in that order; junction bases with no gene match: 6. The CDR3 loop reads CASNPGLLETQYF. In DNA form, the CDR3 reads TGTGCCAGCAACCCGGGACTATTAGAGACCCAGTACTTC.

This clonotype was detected a few times. A read error may produce the germline difference seen at one junction end. The chain recombines TRBV6-5 with TRBJ2-6; possible D gene TRBD1, 6 bases. This CDR3 is built from 15 residues. The germline V gene encodes CDR1 MNHEY and CDR2 SVGAGI. Here the CDR3 DNA reads TGTGCCAGCAGACAACAGGGTTCTGGGGCCAACGTCCCGACTTTC. Its translation: CASRQQGSGANVPTF.

This clonotype has more than one count but fewer than ten. The V gene is TRBV25-1, the J gene TRBJ2-3, with TRBD1 matching over 11 bases. CDR3 length: 17 residues. V dropped 8 bases and J dropped 1; count of bases not matched to a gene: 11. In germline, CDR1 is MGHDK, CDR2 SYGVNS. CDR3 amino acids: CASLPDRGLWGTDTQYF. In DNA, the CDR3 is TGTGCCAGCCTTCCGGACAGGGGGCTTTGGGGCACAGATACGCAGTATTTT.

This clonotype was counted ten times or more. The rearrangement links TRBV9 to TRBJ2-3; a possible D gene is TRBD1 (6 bases). Per the germline V gene, CDR1 is SGDLS and CDR2 is YYNGEE. The CDR3 runs 16 residues. Trimming removed 4 bases from V and 2 bases from J, with 17 bases in between. The CDR3 bases are TGTGCCAGCAGCCGCAATCTGGGGGCGTTCACAGATACGCAGTATTTT. The encoded protein is CASSRNLGAFTDTQYF. Using reference TRBV9 and TRBJ2-3 for the parts outside the CDR3, the full variable domain is DSGVTQTPKHLITATGQRVTLRCSPRSGDLSVYWYQQSLDQGLQFLIQYYNGEERAKGNILERFSAQQFPDLHSELNLSSLELGDSALYFCASSRNLGAFTDTQYFGPGTRLTVL.